This TCR beta chain was captured in a study of blood T cells in healthy people across ages (dated by TCRdb to the mid-2010s). Describing the broader study: Template switching captured roughly one uniquely barcoded TCR beta cDNA molecule per two T cells in model experiments. Using deep sequencing normalized with unique cDNA molecular identifiers, the study measured how TCR beta repertoire diversity changes with age. The donors were divided into four age groups: young (average approximately 15 years), middle-aged (over 35), aged (about 56) and long-lived (roughly 88). To avoid experimental bias, donors of different ages were distributed randomly across sequencing lanes. For two donors (one aged 18 to 30 and one aged 80 or older), the study analyzed two additional independent replicas of 1 million unique cDNA reads from the same blood draw.

Library construction relied on 5' RACE. Reads for this sample came from an Illumina HiSeq 2500. A second roughly 6 to 12 cycle PCR used a sample-barcoded 5' primer and a J-beta primer mix. A unique molecular identifier was introduced onto each TCR beta cDNA molecule by a template-switch 5' adaptor carrying 12 random nucleotides. Each sample yielded at least 3 million CDR3-containing paired-end reads. First-strand cDNA synthesis was performed from all RNA using the Mint cDNA synthesis kit, with priming by a TRBC-specific oligonucleotide. Following uracil-DNA glycosylase treatment, a first 18-cycle PCR with universal primers M1SS and BC2_uni_R was performed on all cDNA. In the source study's methods: For normalization, 1 million high-quality reads were randomly selected from each sample, with every read carrying a distinct molecular identifier. Reads sharing molecular identifiers were discarded rather than binned into consensus sequences. MiTCR, set to a Q25 quality threshold and the strictest error-elimination algorithm, was used for CDR3 identification, clonotype clustering and error correction. A nonparametric unseen species model with Euler transformation was used to estimate a lower bound on total TCR beta diversity. TCRdb reworked the public reads: Q25 trimming with fastp, MiXCR clone assembly, productive beta chains retained. Each CDR3 protein appears once, grouped with its most common genes and DNA. The V and J calls shown here were made by TCRdb, not taken from the authors' results. Here the sample has 550,000 to 750,000 distinct CDR3 sequences; over 20% occur a single time. The ten top clones hold about 3.6% of the sample.

This clonotype was counted between two and nine times. Which antigen it targets is not known. No much larger clone is present one base from it, and per-base qualities are unavailable. The donors were about 40 Caucasian individuals from Russia, aged roughly 6 to 100 years, who were systemically healthy. Each donor gave ten milliliters of peripheral blood, collected into EDTA-treated Vacutainer tubes. Ficoll-Paque density-gradient centrifugation was used to isolate PBMCs, with at least 6.5 million per sample. Total RNA, at least 5 micrograms per sample, was extracted from PBMCs with Trizol reagent. For every donor, flow cytometry on a PBMC aliquot measured the percentage of naive CD45RAhigh/CD27high T cells. The CDR3, cysteine through phenylalanine, is 16 amino acids long. This entry keeps only the CDR3 DNA: 48 bases, framed from base 1. V drops 4 bases and J drops 5 bases, leaving 20 bases in between. Looking up the germline V gene (reference sequence) yields CDR1 MNHEY and CDR2 SMNVEV.

Summary of the overall study and its limitations: Observed TCR beta diversity per million T cells fell roughly linearly with age, and a significant reduction was already apparent by age approximately 40. Compared with the aged group, the long-lived group had more naive CD4+ T cells, fewer expanded clones and increased TCR diversity, suggesting age selection. Observed TCR beta diversity correlated strongly with the percentage of naive T cells measured by flow cytometry. Estimates of total diversity based on one million sequenced T cells were regarded as lower bounds and as underestimates. Bulk unsorted PBMC profiling prevented conclusive comparison of naive and antigen-experienced compartments. Because the CMV infection status of the donors was unknown, age-related changes in expanded clonotypes may potentially have been confounded.

The sample was blood. This receptor was obtained from a man aged 70 or older in good health. The chain is made from TRBV27 and TRBJ2-5, and perhaps TRBD2 as D gene, on 6 matching bases. The CDR3 is CASSSYRGAGGETQYF. The sequence in DNA is TGTGCCAGCAGTTCCTACCGAGGGGCAGGAGGGGAGACCCAGTACTTC.